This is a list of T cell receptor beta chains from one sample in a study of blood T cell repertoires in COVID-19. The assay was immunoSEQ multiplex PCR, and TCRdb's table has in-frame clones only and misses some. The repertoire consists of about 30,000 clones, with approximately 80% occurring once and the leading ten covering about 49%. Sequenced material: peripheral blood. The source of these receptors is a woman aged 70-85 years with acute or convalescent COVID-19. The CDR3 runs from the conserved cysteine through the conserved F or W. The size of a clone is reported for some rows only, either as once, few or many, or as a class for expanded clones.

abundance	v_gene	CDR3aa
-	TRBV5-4	CASSSGDRTKNIQYF
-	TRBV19	CASSSRDGGNQPQHF
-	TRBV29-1	CSVTGVGQEIGYTF
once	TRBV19	CASSPHKKGDGYTF
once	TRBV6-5	CASRGQGGTSEQYF
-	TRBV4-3	CASSQGGTGTSSYEQYF
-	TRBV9	CASSVAAGSTDTQYF
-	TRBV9	CASTKTSDQETQYF
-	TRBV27	CASSLFVPSTDTQYF
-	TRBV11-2	CASSSKVPGQGAGEKLFF
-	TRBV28	CASSLSGQGFTKNIQYF
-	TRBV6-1	CASSERGDSEQFF
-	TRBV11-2	CASSPRLAGNTGELFF
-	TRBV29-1	CSVGVGPFSNQPQHF
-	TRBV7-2	CASSLGGNMNTEAFF